Listed below are T cell receptor beta chains from one sample, sequenced in a study of cytomegalovirus exposure and HLA in healthy donors. Sequencing used immunoSEQ multiplex PCR; TCRdb keeps in-frame clones, though not all of them. The sample records 150,000 to 200,000 clones, 75% to 85% being singletons. Input material: PBMCs. The receptors stem from a woman in her twenties or thirties in good health and CMV-seropositive. Both conserved end residues are part of each CDR3. D genes are given only for firm matches. Some rows have no size entry. The others give once, few or many, or a class for an expanded clone.

j_call d_call v_call clone_size cdr3_nt cdr3_aa
TRBJ2-3 . TRBV11-2 . TGTGCCAGCAGCTTAGAGGGGGCCAGGACAGATACGCAGTATTTT CASSLEGARTDTQYF
TRBJ2-5 . TRBV19 . TGTGCCAGTAGCCCTCAGGGGGGCTGGGAGACCCAGTACTTC CASSPQGGWETQYF
TRBJ1-1 TRBD1 TRBV19 . TGTGCCAGTAGACGGACAGGGCGGAACACTGAAGCTTTCTTT CASRRTGRNTEAFF
TRBJ1-2 TRBD1 TRBV5-1 . TGCGCCAGCAGCTTGGGAGGGACAGGGGAGTCTGGCTACACCTTC CASSLGGTGESGYTF
TRBJ2-4 TRBD2 TRBV2 . TGTGCCAGCAAAGGGCTAGCGGGGGGAAACATTCAGTACTTC CASKGLAGGNIQYF
TRBJ2-3 TRBD2 TRBV7-2 . TGTGCCAGCAGCTTGCGACTAGCGGGAGGGCGCCGGAGTACAGATACGCAGTATTTT CASSLRLAGGRRSTDTQYF
TRBJ2-1 TRBD1 TRBV29-1 once TGCAGCGTCCGGGACAGCACCCATTACAATGAGCAGTTCTTC CSVRDSTHYNEQFF
TRBJ2-7 . TRBV19 . TGTGCCAGTAGTATAGGAAGGGGAGGCGAGCAGTACTTC CASSIGRGGEQYF
TRBJ2-5 . TRBV19 . TGTGCCAGTACCGACTCCGGAGGAGTGAGCCAAGAGACCCAGTACTTC CASTDSGGVSQETQYF
TRBJ2-7 . TRBV30 . TGTGCCTGGAGTGTTCTGTTAGGGGGGGAATCCTACGAGCAGTACTTC CAWSVLLGGESYEQYF
TRBJ2-6 . TRBV30 . TGTGCCTGGAATCCAGGGAGGGCCAACGTCCTGACTTTC CAWNPGRANVLTF
TRBJ2-2 . TRBV5-4 . TGTGCCAGCAGCCCGCCGACAGGTTCGGAGACCGGGGAGCTGTTTTTT CASSPPTGSETGELFF
TRBJ2-3 . TRBV29-1 . TGCAGCACGAGCCTTGACTACACAGATACGCAGTATTTT CSTSLDYTDTQYF
TRBJ1-5 TRBD1 TRBV7-2 . TGTGCCAGCAGCGCGACAGGGAACGAGGGCAATCAGCCCCAGCATTTT CASSATGNEGNQPQHF
TRBJ2-7 . TRBV5-6 . TGTGCCAGCAGCTTCGGTCCTTACGAGCAGTACTTC CASSFGPYEQYF
TRBJ2-3 TRBD1 TRBV28 . TGTGCCAGCACTCCCGCCCGGACAGGATTCACAGATACGCAGTATTTT CASTPARTGFTDTQYF
TRBJ1-2 . TRBV4-1 once TGCGCCAGCAGCCAAGCGGAAGGGGCGGAAGGCTACACCTTC CASSQAEGAEGYTF
TRBJ1-5 . TRBV19 . TGTGCCAGTAGTATAGGGGGGGAAGGCAATCAGCCCCAGCATTTT CASSIGGEGNQPQHF
TRBJ2-2 TRBD1 TRBV19 . TGTGCCAGTAGTTTGGGGACAGGGTCGGCCGGGGAGCTGTTTTTT CASSLGTGSAGELFF
TRBJ2-3 . TRBV11-3 . TGTGCCAGCAGCCCCTCCGGGGGGCCGGAAATTTTGACCGATACGCAGTATTTT CASSPSGGPEILTDTQYF
TRBJ2-7 . TRBV11-3 . TGTGCCAGCAGCTTCTCCAGGGTCCGGGACGAGCAGTACTTC CASSFSRVRDEQYF
TRBJ1-1 TRBD1 TRBV27 . TGTGCCAGCAGTCCCCGGACAGGTACTGAAGCTTTCTTT CASSPRTGTEAFF
TRBJ2-3 TRBD2 TRBV2 . TGTGCCAGCCGGAAGGGGGCTAGCGGGAGTTATACTAGCACAGATACGCAGTATTTT CASRKGASGSYTSTDTQYF
TRBJ2-6 TRBD2 TRBV7-3 . TGTGCCAGCAGCTTAGCGGGGGGCTCTGGGGCCAACGTCCTGACTTTC CASSLAGGSGANVLTF
TRBJ1-1 . TRBV30 few TGTGCCTGGAGTGTACTGGGGGGTAACACTGAAGCTTTCTTT CAWSVLGGNTEAFF
TRBJ2-5 TRBD1 TRBV5-1 once TGCGCCAGCAGCTTTGGGACAGGGCCACAAGAGACCCAGTACTTC CASSFGTGPQETQYF
TRBJ2-7 TRBD2 TRBV28 . TGTGCCAGCAGTTTCGAGACTAGCAATGACGAGCAGTACTTC CASSFETSNDEQYF
TRBJ2-1 TRBD2 TRBV5-4 once TGTGCCAGCAGCTTGGGACTAGCGGGGGGGCGCGATGAGCAGTTCTTC CASSLGLAGGRDEQFF
TRBJ2-7 TRBD1 TRBV4-1 . TGCGCCAGCAGCCTTCCTCAGGGGGCCGGGGAGCAGTACTTC CASSLPQGAGEQYF
TRBJ1-1 TRBD1 TRBV19 . TGTGCCAGTAGTATAGGACTCGGGTTCGTCGAGGGGGCGCACACTGAAGCTTTCTTT CASSIGLGFVEGAHTEAFF
TRBJ1-5 TRBD1 TRBV19 . TGTGCCAGTAGTATAGGACAGGGAAGGGCCGGGAGCAATCAGCCCCAGCATTTT CASSIGQGRAGSNQPQHF
TRBJ1-3 TRBD1 TRBV28 . TGTGCCAGTCTGACAGGGAAGAGTGACACCATATATTTT CASLTGKSDTIYF
TRBJ1-3 TRBD1 TRBV30 . TGTGCCTGGAGTGTAGGGGGCGCGGGGGGAAACACCATATATTTT CAWSVGGAGGNTIYF
TRBJ2-4 . TRBV19 . TGTGCCAGTAGCCCCGGGGAATCCGGACAGCCCCACATTCAGTACTTC CASSPGESGQPHIQYF
TRBJ1-5 . TRBV2 . TGTGCCAGCAGTGAAACAAACGTTTCCAATCAGCCCCAGCATTTT CASSETNVSNQPQHF
TRBJ1-3 TRBD1 TRBV9 . TGTGCCAGCAGCGTAGGGGGACAGGGAAACACCATATATTTT CASSVGGQGNTIYF
TRBJ2-3 . TRBV27 few TGTGCCAGCAGTTTATTAAGACTAACAAGCACAGATACGCAGTATTTT CASSLLRLTSTDTQYF
TRBJ2-7 TRBD2 TRBV4-2 . TGTGCCAGCAGCCAAGAAGACTATAGAGCTAGCGGGGGCCTCTCCTACGAGCAGTACTTC CASSQEDYRASGGLSYEQYF
TRBJ2-5 TRBD1 TRBV10-3 . TGTGCCATCAGTAGACAGGGGGCGCGACCCTCACAAGAGACCCAGTACTTC CAISRQGARPSQETQYF
TRBJ1-2 . TRBV20-1 . TGCAGTGCCAGGGGTTTTCATGGCTACACCTTC CSARGFHGYTF
TRBJ1-6 TRBD1 TRBV18 . TGTGCCAGCTCACCCACCGGGACAGCAAGCTCCTATAATTCACCCCTCCACTTT CASSPTGTASSYNSPLHF
TRBJ2-5 TRBD2 TRBV5-1 . TGCGCCAGCAGCTTGGTAATAGCGGGACGGCAAGAGACCCAGTACTTC CASSLVIAGRQETQYF
TRBJ2-3 TRBD1 TRBV29-1 . TGCAGCGTCGGTGACAGGGGGTTTTGGGCCGGAAGCACAGATACGCAGTATTTT CSVGDRGFWAGSTDTQYF
TRBJ2-5 . TRBV19 . TGTGCCAGTTACAGAGAAGAGACCCAGTACTTC CASYREETQYF
TRBJ1-2 TRBD1 TRBV18 . TGTGCCAGCTCACCCCGGGACAGGGCCGACTATGGCTACACCTTC CASSPRDRADYGYTF
TRBJ2-7 TRBD1 TRBV11-1 . TGTGCCAGCAGCTTAGACCCGGGACAGCCGTACGAGCAGTACTTC CASSLDPGQPYEQYF
TRBJ2-7 . TRBV27 . TGTGCCAGCAGTAGAGGGGACTCTCTTCCCGAGCAGTACTTC CASSRGDSLPEQYF
TRBJ2-7 TRBD2 TRBV4-2 . TGTGCCAGCAGCCTTCAACCCGGGACTAGCGGGGGGGCCTTTGGCTCCTACGAGCAGTACTTC CASSLQPGTSGGAFGSYEQYF